Included here is one TCR beta chain sequence, with context. Different DNA sequences within this sample yield the same CDR3. Method: immunoSEQ multiplex PCR; TCRdb's copy keeps in-frame clones and lacks some. The sample contains about 170,000 clones, 85% to 90% of which appear only once. Germline trimming cut 1 base from V and 8 bases from J; bases unmatched to any gene: 4. This CDR3 has 15 amino acids. The germline V gene has CDR1 SGHTA and CDR2 FQGNSA. This sample stems from a study of blood T cell repertoires in COVID-19. The sequence was collected from an older woman with COVID-19, enrolled during active disease. Sequenced sample: peripheral blood. The chain combines TRBV7-2 with TRBJ2-2; 10 bases are a match to TRBD2. The CDR3 here is CASSLVSSGSGELFF. Here the CDR3 DNA reads TGTGCCAGCAGCTTAGTCTCTAGCGGGAGTGGGGAGCTGTTTTTT.